The 2 T cell receptor beta chains below all came from one sample that was sequenced in a study of blood T cells in healthy people across ages. Then a second PCR, running about 6 to 12 cycles, was carried out with a sample-barcoded 5' primer and a J-beta primer mix. TCRdb analysed the 5' RACE reads with MiXCR anew, one entry per CDR3 protein. The sample holds 1.5 million to 2 million distinct CDR3 sequences, 25% to 30% seen once. Sequencing used blood. These receptors were collected from a woman aged 25 to 39 in good health.

This clonotype was observed a few times. V and J are TRBV7-6 and TRBJ1-3, with D maybe TRBD1 (6 bases). Germline CDR1 and CDR2: SGHVS and FNYEAQ. The V end was cut by 11 bases, the J end by 0 bases, with 20 bases between. This CDR3 region has 16 residues. CDR3 sequence: CACTPGGHSSGNTIYF. In DNA form, the CDR3 reads TGTGCCTGCACCCCCGGGGGACACAGCTCTGGAAACACCATATATTTT. Complete variable domain (other parts from reference TRBV7-6 and TRBJ1-3): GAGVSQSPRYKVTKRGQDVALRCDPISGHVSLYWYRQALGQGPEFLTYFNYEAQQDKSGLPNDRFSAERPEGSISTLTIQRTEQRDSAMYRCACTPGGHSSGNTIYFGEGSWLTVV.

The chain combines TRBV12-3 or TRBV12-4 with TRBJ1-1; possibly TRBD1 for D (6 bases). This CDR3 contains 14 residues. The V gene lost 6 bases and the J gene lost 11 bases, with 22 bases spanning the gap. The CDR3 spells CASRVGSSRGGAFF. CDR3 nucleotides: TGTGCCAGCAGGGTTGGTTCCTCGAGGGGGGGCGCTTTCTTT.